These T cell receptor beta chains were read from a single sample in a study of blood T cell repertoires in COVID-19. Produced via immunoSEQ multiplex PCR; TCRdb's table is partial and in-frame only. The sample includes 100,000 to 150,000 clones, 74% of them seen just once. The sequencing sample was made of peripheral blood. The receptors here all came from a man aged 60-69 years with acute or convalescent COVID-19. Both conserved end residues are part of each CDR3. D genes are given only for firm matches. Clone size is given for some rows only: seen once, a few or many times, or a class if the clone is expanded.

V gene	clone size	J gene	D gene	CDR3 protein	CDR3 DNA
TRBV15	NA	TRBJ2-3	TRBD2	CATSRVSGRWTDTQYF	TGTGCCACCAGCAGAGTTAGCGGGAGGTGGACAGATACGCAGTATTTT
TRBV6-1	NA	TRBJ1-4	NA	CASSGRAQILNEKLFF	TGTGCCAGCAGTGGCAGGGCCCAGATATTAAATGAAAAACTGTTTTTT
TRBV6-5	NA	TRBJ2-2	NA	CASSFGGLGELFF	TGTGCCAGCAGTTTCGGAGGGCTCGGGGAGCTGTTTTTT
TRBV30	NA	TRBJ2-1	NA	CAWSGDHLYFNEQFF	TGTGCCTGGAGTGGTGATCACCTATATTTTAATGAGCAGTTCTTC
TRBV5-1	NA	TRBJ1-3	NA	CASSLPGGGNTIYF	TGCGCCAGCAGCTTGCCGGGTGGTGGAAACACCATATATTTT
TRBV19	NA	TRBJ1-2	NA	CATYYELGYTF	TGTGCCACCTATTACGAACTCGGCTACACCTTC
TRBV20-1	once	TRBJ2-1	NA	CSAREFNEQFF	TGCAGTGCTAGGGAGTTCAATGAGCAGTTCTTC
TRBV19	NA	TRBJ2-3	TRBD1	CATAGQGTDTQYF	TGTGCCACCGCCGGACAGGGCACAGATACGCAGTATTTT
TRBV12-3/TRBV12-4	once	TRBJ1-5	NA	CASSSGQPQHF	TGTGCCAGCAGTTCAGGACAGCCCCAGCATTTT
TRBV5-6	NA	TRBJ1-5	TRBD1	CASRIRDRKDLSNQPQHF	TGTGCCAGCAGAATCCGGGACAGAAAAGACCTTAGCAATCAGCCCCAGCATTTT
TRBV15	NA	TRBJ1-1	NA	CATGRTRTEAFF	TGTGCCACCGGGAGGACCAGGACTGAAGCTTTCTTT
TRBV10-3	few	TRBJ2-3	TRBD2	CAIKAGTSGVDTQYF	TGTGCCATCAAAGCGGGGACTAGCGGGGTGGATACGCAGTATTTT
TRBV5-6	few	TRBJ2-5	TRBD1	CASSPAGGSKTQYF	TGTGCCAGCAGCCCGGCAGGGGGCTCGAAGACCCAGTACTTC
TRBV11-2	NA	TRBJ2-7	NA	CASSFGSGYEQYF	TGTGCCAGCAGCTTCGGGTCTGGCTACGAGCAGTACTTC
TRBV30	NA	TRBJ1-1	NA	CAWRRTGTQNTEAFF	TGTGCCTGGAGAAGAACCGGGACACAGAACACTGAAGCTTTCTTT
TRBV11-3	NA	TRBJ2-3	NA	CASSMTPVDTQYF	TGTGCCAGCAGCATGACTCCGGTAGATACGCAGTATTTT
TRBV27	once	TRBJ1-2	TRBD1	CASSFTGAYGYTF	TGTGCCAGCAGTTTTACAGGGGCCTATGGCTACACCTTC
TRBV7-3	NA	TRBJ2-3	TRBD2	CASSGLAGLDTQYF	TGTGCCAGCAGCGGACTAGCGGGACTAGATACGCAGTATTTT
TRBV2	once	TRBJ1-4	TRBD1	CASRDSGTGLLNEKLFF	TGTGCCAGCAGAGACTCCGGGACAGGGCTCCTTAATGAAAAACTGTTTTTT
TRBV30	NA	TRBJ1-2	NA	CAWSPGTLRYGYTF	TGTGCCTGGAGTCCCGGTACGTTACGCTATGGCTACACCTTC
TRBV6-5	NA	TRBJ2-6	NA	CACGTVSGANVLTF	TGTGCCTGCGGGACAGTCTCTGGGGCCAACGTCCTGACTTTC
TRBV28	NA	TRBJ1-5	TRBD1	CASSSTGANQPQHF	TGTGCCAGCAGTTCGACAGGGGCCAATCAGCCCCAGCATTTT
TRBV10-3	NA	TRBJ2-5	NA	CAALTPGRGNQETQYF	TGTGCCGCCCTAACCCCTGGACGCGGGAATCAAGAGACCCAGTACTTC
TRBV24-1	few	TRBJ1-4	NA	CATSDPGEKLFF	TGTGCCACCAGTGACCCAGGGGAAAAACTGTTTTTT
TRBV7-3	NA	TRBJ2-3	NA	CASSLTAAPTSDTQYF	TGTGCCAGCAGCTTAACGGCAGCGCCTACCTCAGATACGCAGTATTTT
TRBV19	NA	TRBJ1-5	NA	CASSISPGYSNQPQHF	TGTGCCAGTAGTATAAGTCCAGGGTATAGCAATCAGCCCCAGCATTTT
TRBV25-1	NA	TRBJ1-6	TRBD1	CASSESIPGGTGRSPLHF	TGTGCCAGCAGTGAATCAATTCCCGGGGGGACAGGCCGGTCACCCCTCCACTTT
TRBV7-2	NA	TRBJ1-2	TRBD1	CASSIDRGPLGYTF	TGTGCCAGCAGCATTGACAGGGGGCCGCTTGGCTACACCTTC
TRBV27	NA	TRBJ2-3	TRBD1	CASRDRITDTQYF	TGTGCCAGCCGGGACAGGATAACAGATACGCAGTATTTT
TRBV5-1	NA	TRBJ1-1	NA	CASSSTTTGNTEAFF	TGCGCCAGCAGCTCAACTACAACAGGGAACACTGAAGCTTTCTTT
TRBV28	NA	TRBJ1-2	NA	CASRVDRGNYGYTF	TGTGCCAGCAGGGTTGACAGAGGTAACTATGGCTACACCTTC
TRBV2	NA	TRBJ2-1	TRBD2	CASSEDHSGGPQGEQFF	TGTGCCAGCAGTGAAGACCATAGCGGGGGCCCCCAGGGAGAGCAGTTCTTC
TRBV23-1	NA	TRBJ2-7	TRBD2	CASSRPREEGWREWRTYEQYF	TGCGCCAGCAGTCGACCTCGAGAGGAGGGTTGGCGGGAGTGGAGGACCTACGAGCAGTACTTC
TRBV7-3	few	TRBJ2-2	NA	CASSTTSNPNTGELFF	TGTGCCAGCAGCACCACTTCCAACCCGAACACCGGGGAGCTGTTTTTT
TRBV11-2	NA	TRBJ1-2	NA	CASSFLNYGYTF	TGTGCCAGCAGCTTTCTCAACTATGGCTACACCTTC
TRBV11-3	NA	TRBJ2-7	TRBD1	CASSLVSGTVYEQYF	TGTGCCAGCAGCTTAGTATCCGGGACAGTTTACGAGCAGTACTTC
TRBV9	NA	TRBJ2-1	NA	CASSVVPSEHNEQFF	TGTGCCAGCAGCGTAGTCCCCAGCGAACACAATGAGCAGTTCTTC
TRBV27	NA	TRBJ2-3	TRBD2	CASSRGLAADTQYF	TGTGCCAGCAGTCGGGGACTAGCGGCAGATACGCAGTATTTT
TRBV6-5	NA	TRBJ1-6	NA	CASSSRQDDYSPLHF	TGTGCCAGCAGTTCAAGACAGGACGACTACTCACCCCTCCACTTT
TRBV6-4	NA	TRBJ2-1	NA	CASRQTRNSYNEQFF	TGTGCCAGCAGGCAGACTAGAAACTCCTACAATGAGCAGTTCTTC
TRBV2	NA	TRBJ1-2	NA	CASRGGLTAYGYTF	TGTGCCAGCAGGGGGGGGTTGACGGCTTATGGCTACACCTTC
TRBV3-1/TRBV3-2	NA	TRBJ1-2	TRBD1	CASAAIPGTGVYGYTF	TGTGCCAGCGCCGCAATCCCCGGGACAGGGGTCTATGGCTACACCTTC
TRBV24-1	once	TRBJ2-1	NA	CATSAYYNEQFF	TGTGCCACCAGTGCGTACTACAATGAGCAGTTCTTC